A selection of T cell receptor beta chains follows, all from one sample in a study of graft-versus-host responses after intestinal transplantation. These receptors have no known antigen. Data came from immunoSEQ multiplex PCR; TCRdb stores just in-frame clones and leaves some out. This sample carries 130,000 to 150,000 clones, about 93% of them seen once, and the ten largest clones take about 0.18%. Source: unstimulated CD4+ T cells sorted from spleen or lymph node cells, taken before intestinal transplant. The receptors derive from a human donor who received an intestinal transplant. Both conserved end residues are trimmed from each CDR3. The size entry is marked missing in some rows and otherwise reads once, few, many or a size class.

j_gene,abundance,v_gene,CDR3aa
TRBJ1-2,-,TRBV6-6,ASSYSGVSYGYT
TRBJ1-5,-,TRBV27,ASSTTGQGANQPQH
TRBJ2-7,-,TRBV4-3,ASSQAPPGRPTLEQY
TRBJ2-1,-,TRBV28,ASRSNNEQF
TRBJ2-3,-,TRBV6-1,ATPRGGASTDTQY
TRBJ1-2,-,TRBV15,ATSSDQGRDYGYT
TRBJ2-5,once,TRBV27,ASSLGQGVSKTQY
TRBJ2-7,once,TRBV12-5,ASGFDRGYEQY
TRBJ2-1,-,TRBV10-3,AISAGSYNEQF
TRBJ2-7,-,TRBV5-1,ASSQGDTYEQY
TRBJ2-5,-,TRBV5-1,ASSLEGVGEETQY
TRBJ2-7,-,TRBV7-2,ASSLARLAGATAYEQY
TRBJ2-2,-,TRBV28,ASSLQGPGGGELF
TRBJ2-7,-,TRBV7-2,ASSLGQEPYEQY
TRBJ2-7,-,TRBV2,ASSRLAGVWNEQY
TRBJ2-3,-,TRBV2,ASGGLGDTQY
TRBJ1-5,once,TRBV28,ASSLEPGRGAYSNQPQH
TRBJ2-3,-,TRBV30,AWSVGGTPITDTQY
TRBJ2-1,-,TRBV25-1,ASSEGGSVSNEQF
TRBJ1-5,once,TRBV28,ASSLPGDGQPQH
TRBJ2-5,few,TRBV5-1,ASSFDRVETQY
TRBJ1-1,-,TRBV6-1,ASSENRAEAF
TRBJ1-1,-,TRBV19,ASSTPDRAINTEAF
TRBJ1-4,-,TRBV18,ASSPLVRGSEKLF
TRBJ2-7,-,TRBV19,ASSATRDPWYEQY
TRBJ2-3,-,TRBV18,ASSGFALDTQY
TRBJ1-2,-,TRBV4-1,ASSFRDVQGEVYGYT
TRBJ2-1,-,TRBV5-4,ASSLRVAGEI
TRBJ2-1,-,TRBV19,ASSILSGGVEQF
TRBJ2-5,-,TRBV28,ASRFPGLAGTQETQY
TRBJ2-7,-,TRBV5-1,ASSSRDRGAYEQY
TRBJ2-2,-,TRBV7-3,ASSRLGTGELF
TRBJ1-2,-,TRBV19,ASSMTANYGYT
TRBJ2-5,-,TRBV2,ASSDRRPLVETQY
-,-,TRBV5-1,ASSFDRGPYEQY
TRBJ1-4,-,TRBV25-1,ASSYSGTGGFGEKLF
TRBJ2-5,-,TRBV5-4,ASSPRTGLETQY
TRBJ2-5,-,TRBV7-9,ASSLKRETQY
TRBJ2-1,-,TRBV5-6,ASSPGDRADEQF
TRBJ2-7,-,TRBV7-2,ASSSGRQGTEQY